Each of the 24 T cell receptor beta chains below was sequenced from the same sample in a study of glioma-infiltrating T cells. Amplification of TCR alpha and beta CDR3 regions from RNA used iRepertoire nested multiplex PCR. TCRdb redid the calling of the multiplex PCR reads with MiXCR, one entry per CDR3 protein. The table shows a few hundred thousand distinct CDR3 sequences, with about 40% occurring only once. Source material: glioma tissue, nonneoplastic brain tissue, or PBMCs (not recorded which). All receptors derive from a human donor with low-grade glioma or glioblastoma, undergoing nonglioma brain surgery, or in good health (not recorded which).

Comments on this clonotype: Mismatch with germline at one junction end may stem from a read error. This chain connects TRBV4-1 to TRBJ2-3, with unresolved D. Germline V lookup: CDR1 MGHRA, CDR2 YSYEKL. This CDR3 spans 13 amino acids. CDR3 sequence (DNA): TGCGCCAGCAACCAAGTAGGATCAGATACGCAGTATTTT. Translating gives CASNQVGSDTQYF.

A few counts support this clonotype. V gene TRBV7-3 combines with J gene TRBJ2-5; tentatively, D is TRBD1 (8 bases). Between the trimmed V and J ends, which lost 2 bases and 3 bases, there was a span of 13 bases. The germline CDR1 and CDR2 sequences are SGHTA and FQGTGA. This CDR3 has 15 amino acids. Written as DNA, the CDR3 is TGTGCCAGCAGCTTACGGACAGGGAGGGAAGAGACCCAGTACTTC. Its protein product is CASSLRTGREETQYF.

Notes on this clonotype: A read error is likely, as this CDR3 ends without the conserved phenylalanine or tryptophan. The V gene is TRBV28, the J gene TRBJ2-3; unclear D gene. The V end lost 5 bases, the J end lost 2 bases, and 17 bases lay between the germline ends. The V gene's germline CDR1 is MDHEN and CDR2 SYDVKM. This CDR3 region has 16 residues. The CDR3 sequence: CASSQPGRSYTDTQYC. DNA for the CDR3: TGTGCCAGCAGTCAGCCTGGACGATCTTACACAGATACGCAGTATTGT.

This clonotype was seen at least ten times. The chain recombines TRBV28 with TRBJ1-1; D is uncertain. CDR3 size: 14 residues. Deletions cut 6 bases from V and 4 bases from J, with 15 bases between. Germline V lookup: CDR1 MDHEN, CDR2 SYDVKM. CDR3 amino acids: CASSILNGITEAFF. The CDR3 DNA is TGTGCCAGCAGCATACTAAATGGGATCACTGAAGCTTTCTTT.

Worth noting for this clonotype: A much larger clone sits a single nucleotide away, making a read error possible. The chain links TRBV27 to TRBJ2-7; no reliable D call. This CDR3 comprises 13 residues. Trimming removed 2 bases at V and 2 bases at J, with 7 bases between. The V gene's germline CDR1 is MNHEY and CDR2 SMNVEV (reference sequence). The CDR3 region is CASSLSQTYEQYF. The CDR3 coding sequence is TGTGCCAGCAGTTTAAGTCAGACCTACGAGCAGTACTTC.

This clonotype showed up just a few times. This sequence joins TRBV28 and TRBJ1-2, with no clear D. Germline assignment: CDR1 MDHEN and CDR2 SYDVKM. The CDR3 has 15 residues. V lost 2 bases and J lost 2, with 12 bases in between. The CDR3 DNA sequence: TGTGCCAGCAGTTTAACCGAGACCACGAACTATGGCTACACCTTC. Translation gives CASSLTETTNYGYTF.

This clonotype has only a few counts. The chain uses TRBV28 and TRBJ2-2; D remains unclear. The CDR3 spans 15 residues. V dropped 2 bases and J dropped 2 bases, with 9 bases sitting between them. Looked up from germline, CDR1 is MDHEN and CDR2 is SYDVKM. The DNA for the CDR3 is TGTGCCAGCAGTTTAGCGCCGATTAACACCGGGGAGCTGTTTTTT. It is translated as CASSLAPINTGELFF.

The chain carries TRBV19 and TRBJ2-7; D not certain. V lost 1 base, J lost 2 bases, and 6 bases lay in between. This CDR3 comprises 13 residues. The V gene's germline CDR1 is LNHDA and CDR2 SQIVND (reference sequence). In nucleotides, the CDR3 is TGTGCCAGTAGTATAGGACACCCCTACGAGCAGTACTTC. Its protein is CASSIGHPYEQYF.

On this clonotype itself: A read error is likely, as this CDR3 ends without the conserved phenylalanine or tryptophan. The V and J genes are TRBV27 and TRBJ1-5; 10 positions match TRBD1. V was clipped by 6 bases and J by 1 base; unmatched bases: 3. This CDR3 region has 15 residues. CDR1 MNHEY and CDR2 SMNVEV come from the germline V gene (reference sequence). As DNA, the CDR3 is TGTGCCAGCAGCCAGACAGGGGGCAGCAATCAGCCCCAGCATCTT. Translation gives CASSQTGGSNQPQHL.

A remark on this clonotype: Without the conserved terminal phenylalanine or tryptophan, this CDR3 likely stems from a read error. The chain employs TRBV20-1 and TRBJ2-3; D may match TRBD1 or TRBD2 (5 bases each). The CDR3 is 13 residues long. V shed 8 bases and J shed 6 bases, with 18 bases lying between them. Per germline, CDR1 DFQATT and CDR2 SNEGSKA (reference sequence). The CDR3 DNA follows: TGCAGTACGAAGGGGCCTGGGACCGATACGCAGTATTAT. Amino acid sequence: CSTKGPGTDTQYY.

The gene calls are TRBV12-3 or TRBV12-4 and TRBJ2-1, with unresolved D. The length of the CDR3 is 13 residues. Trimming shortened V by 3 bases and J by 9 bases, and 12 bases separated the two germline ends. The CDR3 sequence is CASSLVFSIEQFF. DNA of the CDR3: TGTGCCAGCAGTTTGGTATTTTCTATTGAGCAGTTCTTC.

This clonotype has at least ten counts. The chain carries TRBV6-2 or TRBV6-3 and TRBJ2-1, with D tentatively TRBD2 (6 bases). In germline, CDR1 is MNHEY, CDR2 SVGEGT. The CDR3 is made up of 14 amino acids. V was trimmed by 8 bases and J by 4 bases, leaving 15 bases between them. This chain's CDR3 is CASQLAGTYNEQFF. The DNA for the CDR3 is TGTGCCAGCCAACTAGCCGGGACGTACAATGAGCAGTTCTTC.

CDR3 DNA: TGTGCCAGCAGCCCCCTAGCGGGGCCCGAAGAGACCCAGTACTTC. It yields the protein CASSPLAGPEETQYF. The rearrangement uses TRBV7-8 and TRBJ2-5, with TRBD2 identical over 9 bases. This CDR3 has 15 residues. Germline CDR1 SGHVS, CDR2 FQNEAQ. Unmatched junction bases numbered 7, after V lost 5 bases and J lost 3 bases.

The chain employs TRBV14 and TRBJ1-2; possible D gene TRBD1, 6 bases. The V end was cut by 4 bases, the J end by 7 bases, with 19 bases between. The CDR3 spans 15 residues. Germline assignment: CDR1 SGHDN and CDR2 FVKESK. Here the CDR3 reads CASSRRDRTISGYTF. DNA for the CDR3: TGTGCCAGCAGCCGACGTGACAGGACTATCTCTGGCTACACCTTC.

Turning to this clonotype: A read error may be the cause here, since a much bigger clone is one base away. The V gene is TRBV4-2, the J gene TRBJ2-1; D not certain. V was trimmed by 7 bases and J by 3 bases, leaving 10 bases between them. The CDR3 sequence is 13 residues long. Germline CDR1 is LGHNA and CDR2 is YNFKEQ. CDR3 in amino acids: CASTAPYYNEQFF. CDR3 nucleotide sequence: TGTGCCAGCACCGCGCCCTACTACAATGAGCAGTTCTTC.

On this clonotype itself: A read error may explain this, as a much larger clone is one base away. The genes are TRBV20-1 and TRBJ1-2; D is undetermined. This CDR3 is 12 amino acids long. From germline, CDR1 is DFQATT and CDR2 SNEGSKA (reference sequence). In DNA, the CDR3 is TGCAGTGCCGAAGGGAGGGCCTATAGCTACACCTTC. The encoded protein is CSAEGRAYSYTF.

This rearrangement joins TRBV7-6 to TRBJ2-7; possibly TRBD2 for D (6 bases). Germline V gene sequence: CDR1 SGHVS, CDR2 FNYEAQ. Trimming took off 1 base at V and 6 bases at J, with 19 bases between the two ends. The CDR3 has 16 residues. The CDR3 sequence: CASSLGSGNWGGEQYF. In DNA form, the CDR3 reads TGTGCCAGCAGCTTAGGTTCGGGGAATTGGGGAGGCGAGCAGTACTTC. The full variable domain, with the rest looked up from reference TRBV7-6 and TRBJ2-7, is GAGVSQSPRYKVTKRGQDVALRCDPISGHVSLYWYRQALGQGPEFLTYFNYEAQQDKSGLPNDRFSAERPEGSISTLTIQRTEQRDSAMYRCASSLGSGNWGGEQYFGPGTRLTVT.

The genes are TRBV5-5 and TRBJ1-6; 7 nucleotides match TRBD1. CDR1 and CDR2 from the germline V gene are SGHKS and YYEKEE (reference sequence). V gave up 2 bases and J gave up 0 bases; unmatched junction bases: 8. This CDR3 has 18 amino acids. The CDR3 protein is CASSLTTRDSSYNSPLHF. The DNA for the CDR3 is TGTGCCAGCAGCTTAACGACCCGGGACAGCTCCTATAATTCACCCCTCCACTTT.

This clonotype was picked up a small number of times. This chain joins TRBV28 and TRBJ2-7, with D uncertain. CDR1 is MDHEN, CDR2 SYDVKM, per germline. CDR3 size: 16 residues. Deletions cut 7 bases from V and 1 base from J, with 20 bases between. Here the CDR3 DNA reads TGTGCCAGCAAGGAAGTCGGAGACACCACATCCTACGAGCAGTACTTC. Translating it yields CASKEVGDTTSYEQYF.

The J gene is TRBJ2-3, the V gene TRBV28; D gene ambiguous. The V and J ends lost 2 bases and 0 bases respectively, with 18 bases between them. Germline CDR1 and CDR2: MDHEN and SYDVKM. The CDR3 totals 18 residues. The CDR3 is CASSLIFRQATSTDTQYF. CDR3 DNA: TGTGCCAGCAGTTTAATTTTTCGGCAAGCAACTAGCACAGATACGCAGTATTTT.

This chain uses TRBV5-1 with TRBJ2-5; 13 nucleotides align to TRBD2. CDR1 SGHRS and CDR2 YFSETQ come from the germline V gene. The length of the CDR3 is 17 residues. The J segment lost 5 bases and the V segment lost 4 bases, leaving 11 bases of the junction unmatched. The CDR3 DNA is TGCGCCAGCAGCCCTCGACTAGCGGGAGGACTCGGGGAGACCCAGTACTTC. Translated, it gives CASSPRLAGGLGETQYF.

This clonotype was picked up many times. This chain's CDR3 is CSAARQLTEAFF. The CDR3 coding sequence is TGCAGTGCGGCCAGACAACTCACTGAAGCTTTCTTT. The rearrangement joins TRBV20-1 to TRBJ1-1; D call uncertain. Trimming removed 6 bases at V and 4 bases at J, with 12 bases between. Germline V gene sequence: CDR1 DFQATT, CDR2 SNEGSKA (reference sequence). CDR3 length: 12 residues.

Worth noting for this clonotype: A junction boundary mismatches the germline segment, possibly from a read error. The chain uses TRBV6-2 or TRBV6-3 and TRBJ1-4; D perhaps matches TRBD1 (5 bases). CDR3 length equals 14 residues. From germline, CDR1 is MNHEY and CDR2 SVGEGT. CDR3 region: CAISDVGAREKLFF. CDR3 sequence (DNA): TGTGCCATCAGTGACGTAGGGGCGCGGGAAAAACTGTTTTTT.

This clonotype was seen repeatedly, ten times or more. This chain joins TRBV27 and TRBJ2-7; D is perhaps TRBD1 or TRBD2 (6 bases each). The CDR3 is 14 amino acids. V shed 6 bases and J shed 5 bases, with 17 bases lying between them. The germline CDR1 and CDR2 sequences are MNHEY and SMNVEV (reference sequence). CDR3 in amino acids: CASSPTRGGNEQYF. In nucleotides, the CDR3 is TGTGCCAGCAGCCCTACCCGAGGGGGGAACGAGCAGTACTTC.